This is a list of T cell receptor beta chains from one sample in a study of patients and donors after allogeneic stem cell transplantation. TCRdb ran MiXCR on the RT-PCR reads and lists one entry per CDR3 protein. Among under 95,000 distinct CDR3 sequences, just under 5% were seen once, and the ten largest hold around 3%. The sample consisted of blood, either unsorted or a sorted T cell fraction (not recorded which). The receptors here all came from a human donor who was either an allogeneic HSCT recipient or a stem cell or donor lymphocyte infusion donor (not recorded which). It is not recorded whose cells these are; they may come from a transplant donor. Each CDR3 is given with its conserved first and last residue. Fields, in order: V gene, CDR3 length, J gene, D gene, clone size, CDR3 protein, CDR3 DNA. The D gene is left open where the match is weak. Size is omitted from some rows. Given values are once, few, many or a class for expanded clones.

TRBV3-1	15	TRBJ1-1	NA	many	CASSQVGGRDTEAFF	TGTGCCAGCAGCCAAGTCGGGGGCAGGGACACTGAAGCTTTCTTT
TRBV20-1	14	TRBJ1-1	TRBD1	NA	CSANPGQMNTEAFF	TGCAGTGCCAATCCGGGACAGATGAACACTGAAGCTTTCTTT
TRBV29-1	13	TRBJ1-1	NA	many	CSGQTDTNTEAFF	TGCAGCGGACAGACAGACACGAACACTGAAGCTTTCTTT
TRBV4-2	15	TRBJ2-3	NA	many	CASSQDRGFPDTQYF	TGTGCCAGCAGCCAAGACCGGGGGTTTCCAGATACGCAGTATTTT
TRBV5-5	15	TRBJ2-2	NA	many	CASSLSPTNTGELFF	TGTGCCAGCAGCTTGAGTCCAACGAACACCGGGGAGCTGTTTTTT
TRBV24-1	14	TRBJ2-1	TRBD1	NA	CATSEPDRAYEQFF	TGTGCCACCAGTGAACCGGACAGGGCGTATGAGCAGTTCTTC
TRBV11-2	18	TRBJ2-6	TRBD1	many	CASSDGTAITSGANVLTF	TGTGCCAGCAGCGACGGGACAGCTATCACCTCTGGGGCCAACGTCCTGACTTTC
TRBV27	13	TRBJ2-5	NA	many	CASSLFAQETQYF	TGTGCCAGCAGTTTATTTGCACAAGAGACCCAGTACTTC
TRBV20-1	15	TRBJ2-7	NA	many	CSARVLAGLSYEQYF	TGCAGTGCTAGAGTACTGGCGGGTCTGTCCTACGAGCAGTACTTC
TRBV11-1	20	TRBJ1-2	NA	many	CASSPRLYRSGSLANYGYTF	TGTGCCAGCAGCCCCCGCCTATATCGAAGCGGGTCCCTAGCTAACTATGGCTACACCTTC
TRBV20-1	15	TRBJ2-7	TRBD1	many	CSATGTGDFSYEQYF	TGCAGTGCTACCGGGACAGGGGATTTCTCCTACGAGCAGTACTTC
TRBV15	11	TRBJ1-1	NA	many	CATSREREAFF	TGTGCCACCAGCAGAGAGAGAGAAGCTTTCTTT
TRBV12-3/TRBV12-4	15	TRBJ2-1	NA	medium-sized	CASSLGAGQGVEQFF	TGTGCCAGCAGTTTAGGGGCGGGGCAGGGGGTCGAGCAGTTCTTC
TRBV7-8	14	TRBJ2-3	NA	NA	CASKDRRSTDTQYF	TGTGCCAGCAAAGACAGGAGGAGCACAGATACGCAGTATTTT
TRBV20-1	13	TRBJ1-3	NA	many	CSARKDSGNTIYF	TGCAGTGCTAGAAAGGACTCTGGAAACACCATATATTTT
TRBV20-1	15	TRBJ1-2	TRBD1	many	CSAPQPGQENYGYTF	TGCAGTGCTCCCCAGCCGGGACAGGAAAACTATGGCTACACCTTC
TRBV12-3/TRBV12-4	13	TRBJ1-1	NA	NA	CASSLMGETEAFF	TGTGCCAGCAGTTTGATGGGGGAAACTGAAGCTTTCTTT
TRBV5-8	15	TRBJ1-1	NA	NA	CASSTGVRVNTEAFF	TGTGCCAGCAGCACCGGGGTCAGGGTGAACACTGAAGCTTTCTTT
TRBV6-2/TRBV6-3	13	TRBJ2-4	NA	many	CASSYSSPAIQYF	TGTGCCAGCAGTTACTCGAGCCCTGCCATTCAGTACTTC
TRBV9	12	TRBJ1-2	NA	many	CASSVSHYGYTF	TGTGCCAGCAGCGTATCTCACTATGGCTACACCTTC
TRBV7-2	15	TRBJ2-4	TRBD1	many	CASSYRQGAANIQYF	TGTGCCAGCAGCTACCGACAGGGGGCGGCGAACATTCAGTACTTC